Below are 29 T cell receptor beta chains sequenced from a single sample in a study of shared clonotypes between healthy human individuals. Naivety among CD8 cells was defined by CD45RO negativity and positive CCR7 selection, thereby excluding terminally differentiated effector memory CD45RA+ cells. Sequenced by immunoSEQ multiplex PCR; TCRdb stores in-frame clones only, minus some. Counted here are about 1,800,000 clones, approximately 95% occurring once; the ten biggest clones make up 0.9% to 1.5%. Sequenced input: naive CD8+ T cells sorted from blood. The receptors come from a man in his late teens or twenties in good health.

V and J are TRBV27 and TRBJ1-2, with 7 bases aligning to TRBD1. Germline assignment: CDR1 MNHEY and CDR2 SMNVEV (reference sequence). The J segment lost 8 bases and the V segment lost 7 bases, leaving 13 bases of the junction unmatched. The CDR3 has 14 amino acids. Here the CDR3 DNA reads TGTGCCAGCACCTCAACATGGGGGACAGTAGGCTACACCTTC. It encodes CASTSTWGTVGYTF.

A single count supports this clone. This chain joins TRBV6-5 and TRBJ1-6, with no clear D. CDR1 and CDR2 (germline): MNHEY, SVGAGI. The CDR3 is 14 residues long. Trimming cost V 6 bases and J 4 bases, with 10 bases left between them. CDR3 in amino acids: CASSLRLYNSPLHF. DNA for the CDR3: TGTGCCAGCAGCCTCCGATTGTATAATTCACCCCTCCACTTT.

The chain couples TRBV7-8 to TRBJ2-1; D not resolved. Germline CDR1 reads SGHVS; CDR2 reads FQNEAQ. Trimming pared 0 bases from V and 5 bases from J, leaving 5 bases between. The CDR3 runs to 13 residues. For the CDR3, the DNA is TGTGCCAGCAGCTTAGCTGCCCACAATGAGCAGTTCTTC. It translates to CASSLAAHNEQFF.

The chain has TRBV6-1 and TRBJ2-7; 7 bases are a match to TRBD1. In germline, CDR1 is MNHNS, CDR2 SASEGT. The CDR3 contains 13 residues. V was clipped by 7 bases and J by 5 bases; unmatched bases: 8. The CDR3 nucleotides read TGTGCCAGCAACCTAGGGGGCTGGGACGAGCAGTACTTC. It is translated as CASNLGGWDEQYF.

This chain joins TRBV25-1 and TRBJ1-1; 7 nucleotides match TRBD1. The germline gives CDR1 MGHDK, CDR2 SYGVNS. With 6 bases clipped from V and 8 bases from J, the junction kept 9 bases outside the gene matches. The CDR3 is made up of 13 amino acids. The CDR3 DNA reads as TGTGCCAGCAGGGCCTATGGACAGGTGGAAGCTTTCTTT. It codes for CASRAYGQVEAFF.

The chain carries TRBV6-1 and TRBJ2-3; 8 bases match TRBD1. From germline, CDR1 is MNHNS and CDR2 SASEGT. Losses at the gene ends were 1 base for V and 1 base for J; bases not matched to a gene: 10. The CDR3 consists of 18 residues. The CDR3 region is CASSEEEGGQAGTDTQYF. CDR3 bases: TGTGCCAGCAGTGAAGAAGAGGGGGGACAGGCCGGCACAGATACGCAGTATTTT.

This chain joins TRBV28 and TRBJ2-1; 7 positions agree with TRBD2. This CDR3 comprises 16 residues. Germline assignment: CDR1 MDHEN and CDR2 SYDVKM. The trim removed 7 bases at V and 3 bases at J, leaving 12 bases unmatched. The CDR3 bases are TGTGCCAGCACCAAGTGGGAGGGTCCAAACTACAATGAGCAGTTCTTC. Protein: CASTKWEGPNYNEQFF. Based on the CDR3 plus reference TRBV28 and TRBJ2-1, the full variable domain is DVKVTQSSRYLVKRTGEKVFLECVQDMDHENMFWYRQDPGLGLRLIYFSYDVKMKEKGDIPEGYSVSREKKERFSLILESASTNQTSMYLCASTKWEGPNYNEQFFGPGTRLTVL.

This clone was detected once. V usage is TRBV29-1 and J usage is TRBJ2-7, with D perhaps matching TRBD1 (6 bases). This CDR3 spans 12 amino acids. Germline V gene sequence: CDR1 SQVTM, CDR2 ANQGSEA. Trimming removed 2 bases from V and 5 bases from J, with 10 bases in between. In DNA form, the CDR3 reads TGCAGCGTTGAATCTAACAGGGACGAGCAGTACTTC. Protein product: CSVESNRDEQYF.

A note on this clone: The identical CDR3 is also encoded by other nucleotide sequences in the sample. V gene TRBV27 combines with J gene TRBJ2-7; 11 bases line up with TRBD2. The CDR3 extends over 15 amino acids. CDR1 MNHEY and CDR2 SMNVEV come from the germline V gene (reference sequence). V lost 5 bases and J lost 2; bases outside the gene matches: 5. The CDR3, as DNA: TGTGCCAGCAGTATCCTAGCGGGAGGTACCTACGAGCAGTACTTC. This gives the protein CASSILAGGTYEQYF.

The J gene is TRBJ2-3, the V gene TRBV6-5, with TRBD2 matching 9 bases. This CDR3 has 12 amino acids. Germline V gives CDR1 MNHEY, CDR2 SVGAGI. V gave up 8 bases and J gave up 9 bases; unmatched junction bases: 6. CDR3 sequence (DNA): TGTGCCAGCTCTCTAGCGGGGAAGACGCAGTATTTT. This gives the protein CASSLAGKTQYF.

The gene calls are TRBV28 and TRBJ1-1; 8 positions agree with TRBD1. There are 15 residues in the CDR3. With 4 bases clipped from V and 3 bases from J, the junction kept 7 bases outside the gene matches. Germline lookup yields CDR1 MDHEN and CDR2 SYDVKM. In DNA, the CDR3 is TGTGCCAGCAGTTCACGGACAGGGACGTACACTGAAGCTTTCTTT. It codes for CASSSRTGTYTEAFF.

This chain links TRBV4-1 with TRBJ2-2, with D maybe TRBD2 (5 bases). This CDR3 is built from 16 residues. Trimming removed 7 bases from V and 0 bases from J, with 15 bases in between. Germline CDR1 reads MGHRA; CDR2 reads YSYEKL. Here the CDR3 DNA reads TGCGCCAGCACCTCCTCGGTCGGGGCGAACACCGGGGAGCTGTTTTTT. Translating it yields CASTSSVGANTGELFF.

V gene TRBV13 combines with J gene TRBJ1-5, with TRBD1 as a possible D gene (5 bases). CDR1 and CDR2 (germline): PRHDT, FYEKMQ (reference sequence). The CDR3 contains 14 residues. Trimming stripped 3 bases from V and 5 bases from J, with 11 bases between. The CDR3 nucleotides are TGTGCCAGCAGCTTCCAGGCGGGGGATCAGCCCCAGCATTTT. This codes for CASSFQAGDQPQHF. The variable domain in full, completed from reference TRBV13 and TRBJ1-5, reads AAGVIQSPRHLIKEKRETATLKCYPIPRHDTVYWYQQGPGQDPQFLISFYEKMQSDKGSIPDRFSAQQFSDYHSELNMSSLELGDSALYFCASSFQAGDQPQHFGDGTRLSIL.

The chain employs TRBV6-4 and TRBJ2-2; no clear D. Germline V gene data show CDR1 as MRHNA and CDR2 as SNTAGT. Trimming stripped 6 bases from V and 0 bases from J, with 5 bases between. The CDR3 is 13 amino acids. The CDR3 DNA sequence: TGTGCCAGCAGATCCACGAACACCGGGGAGCTGTTTTTT. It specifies CASRSTNTGELFF.

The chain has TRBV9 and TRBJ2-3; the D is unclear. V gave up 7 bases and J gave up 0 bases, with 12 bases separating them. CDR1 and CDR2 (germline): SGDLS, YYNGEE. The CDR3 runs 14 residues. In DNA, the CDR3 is TGTGCCAGCGCTGGTGCGTCTAGCACAGATACGCAGTATTTT. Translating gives CASAGASSTDTQYF.

The CDR3 protein is CASSLGEGEQFF. Here the CDR3 DNA reads TGTGCCAGCAGCTTAGGGGAGGGGGAGCAGTTCTTC. The chain combines TRBV7-9 with TRBJ2-1; 7 positions agree with TRBD2. The germline gives CDR1 SEHNR, CDR2 FQNEAQ (reference sequence). V dropped 1 base and J dropped 10; count of bases not matched to a gene: 1. The CDR3 is 12 amino acids.

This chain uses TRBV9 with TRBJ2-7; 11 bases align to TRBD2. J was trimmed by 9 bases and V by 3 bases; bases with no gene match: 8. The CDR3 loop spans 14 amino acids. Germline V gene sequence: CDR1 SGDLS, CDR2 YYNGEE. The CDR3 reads CASSAGLAAFGQYF. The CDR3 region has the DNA TGTGCCAGCAGCGCGGGACTAGCGGCCTTTGGGCAGTACTTC.

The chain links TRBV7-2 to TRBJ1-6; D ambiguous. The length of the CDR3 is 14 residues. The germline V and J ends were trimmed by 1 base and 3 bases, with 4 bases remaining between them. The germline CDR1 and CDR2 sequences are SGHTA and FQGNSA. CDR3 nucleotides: TGTGCCAGCAGCTTAGATTACTATAATTCACCCCTCCACTTT. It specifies CASSLDYYNSPLHF. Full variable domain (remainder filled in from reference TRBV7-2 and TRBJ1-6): GAGVSQSPSNKVTEKGKDVELRCDPISGHTALYWYRQSLGQGLEFLIYFQGNSAPDKSGLPSDRFSAERTGGSVSTLTIQRTQQEDSAVYLCASSLDYYNSPLHFGNGTRLTVT.

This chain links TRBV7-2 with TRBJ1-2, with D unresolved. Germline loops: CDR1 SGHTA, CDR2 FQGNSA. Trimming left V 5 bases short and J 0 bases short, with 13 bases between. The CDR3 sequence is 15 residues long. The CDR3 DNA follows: TGTGCCAGCAGCCCTTGGTCCGGAGCTAACTATGGCTACACCTTC. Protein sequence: CASSPWSGANYGYTF.

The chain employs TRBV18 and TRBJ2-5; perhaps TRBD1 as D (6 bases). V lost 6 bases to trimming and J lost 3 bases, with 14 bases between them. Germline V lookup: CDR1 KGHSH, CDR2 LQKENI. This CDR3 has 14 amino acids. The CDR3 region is CASSDRTAEETQYF. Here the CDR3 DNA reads TGTGCCAGCTCCGACAGGACGGCTGAAGAGACCCAGTACTTC.

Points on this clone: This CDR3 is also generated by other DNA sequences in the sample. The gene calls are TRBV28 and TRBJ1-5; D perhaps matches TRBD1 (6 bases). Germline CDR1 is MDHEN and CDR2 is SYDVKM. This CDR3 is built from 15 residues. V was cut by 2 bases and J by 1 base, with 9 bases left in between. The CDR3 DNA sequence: TGTGCCAGCAGTTTACAGGGGAGCAGCAATCAGCCCCAGCATTTT. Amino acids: CASSLQGSSNQPQHF.

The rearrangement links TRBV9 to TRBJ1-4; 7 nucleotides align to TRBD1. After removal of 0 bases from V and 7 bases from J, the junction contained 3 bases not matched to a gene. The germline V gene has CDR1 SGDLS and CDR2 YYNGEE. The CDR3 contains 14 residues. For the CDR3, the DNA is TGTGCCAGCAGCGTAGGAGGGACAGCTGAAAAACTGTTTTTT. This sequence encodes CASSVGGTAEKLFF.

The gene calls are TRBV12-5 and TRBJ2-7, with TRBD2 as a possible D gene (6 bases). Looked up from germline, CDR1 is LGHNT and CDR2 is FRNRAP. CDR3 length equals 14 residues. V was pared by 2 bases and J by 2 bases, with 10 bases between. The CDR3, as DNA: TGTGCTAGTGGTTTGACTAGCCGAACCTACGAGCAGTACTTC. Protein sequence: CASGLTSRTYEQYF. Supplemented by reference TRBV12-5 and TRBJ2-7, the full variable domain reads DARVTQTPRHKVTEMGQEVTMRCQPILGHNTVFWYRQTMMQGLELLAYFRNRAPLDDSGMPKDRFSAEMPDATLATLKIQPSEPRDSAVYFCASGLTSRTYEQYFGPGTRLTVT.

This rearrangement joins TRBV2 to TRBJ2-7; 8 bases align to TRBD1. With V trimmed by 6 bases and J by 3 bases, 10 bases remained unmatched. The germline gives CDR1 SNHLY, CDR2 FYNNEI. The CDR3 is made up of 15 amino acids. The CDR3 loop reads CASRVSGTGYYEQYF. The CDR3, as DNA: TGTGCCAGCAGGGTCTCCGGGACAGGTTACTACGAGCAGTACTTC.

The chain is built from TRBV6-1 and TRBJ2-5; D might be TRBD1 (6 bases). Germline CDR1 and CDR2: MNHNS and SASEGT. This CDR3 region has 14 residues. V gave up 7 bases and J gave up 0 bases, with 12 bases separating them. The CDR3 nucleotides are TGTGCCAGCATCGACAGGACGTACCAAGAGACCCAGTACTTC. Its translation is CASIDRTYQETQYF.

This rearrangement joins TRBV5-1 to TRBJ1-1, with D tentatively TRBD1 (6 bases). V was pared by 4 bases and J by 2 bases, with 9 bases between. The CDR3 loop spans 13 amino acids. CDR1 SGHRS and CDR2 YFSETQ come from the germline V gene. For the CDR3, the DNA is TGCGCCAGCAGCATAGGGGGAAACACTGAAGCTTTCTTT. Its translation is CASSIGGNTEAFF. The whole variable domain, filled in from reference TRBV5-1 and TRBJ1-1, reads KAGVTQTPRYLIKTRGQQVTLSCSPISGHRSVSWYQQTPGQGLQFLFEYFSETQRNKGNFPGRFSGRQFSNSRSEMNVSTLELGDSALYLCASSIGGNTEAFFGQGTRLTVV.

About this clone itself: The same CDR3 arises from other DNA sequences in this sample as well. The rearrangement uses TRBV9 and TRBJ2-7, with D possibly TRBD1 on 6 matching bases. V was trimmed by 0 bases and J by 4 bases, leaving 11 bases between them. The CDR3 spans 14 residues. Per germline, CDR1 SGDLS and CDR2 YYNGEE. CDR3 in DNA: TGTGCCAGCAGCGTAGAAGGGACATCTTACGAGCAGTACTTC. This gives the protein CASSVEGTSYEQYF.

The CDR3 region has the DNA TGCGCCAGCAGCCACCTAGCGGGGCGATACGAGCAGTACTTC. Protein product: CASSHLAGRYEQYF. The chain links TRBV4-1 to TRBJ2-7; 9 positions match TRBD2. V shed 3 bases and J 4 bases; nucleotides not matched to a gene: 4. Germline V gene data show CDR1 as MGHRA and CDR2 as YSYEKL. The CDR3 loop spans 14 amino acids.

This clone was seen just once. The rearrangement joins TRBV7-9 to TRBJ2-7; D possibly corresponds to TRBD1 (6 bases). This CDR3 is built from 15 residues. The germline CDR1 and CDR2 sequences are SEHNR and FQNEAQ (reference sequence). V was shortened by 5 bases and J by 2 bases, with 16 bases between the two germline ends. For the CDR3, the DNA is TGTGCCAGCAGCGCCCGGGACACCCGAACCTACGAGCAGTACTTC. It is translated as CASSARDTRTYEQYF.